These 17 T cell receptor beta chains share one sample of origin, sequenced in a study of liver allograft versus peripheral blood T cells. The wider study: Liver transplant recipients had T cell receptor repertoires compared between transplanted liver and peripheral blood.

TCRdb passed the reads through MiXCR, listing each CDR3 protein once. The sample gives about 13,000 distinct CDR3 sequences, around a sixth of which show up once; about 2% is in the top ten. The receptors were sampled from a human patient who had a liver transplant. Some T cells may be transferred from the graft donor.

This clonotype is medium-sized (0.01 to 0.1%) within its sample. The chain is built from TRBV27 and TRBJ1-5; TRBD1 agrees at 9 bases. Trimming cost V 5 bases and J 2 bases; bases outside gene matches: 10. Germline CDR1 and CDR2: MNHEY and SMNVEV (reference sequence). CDR3 length equals 17 residues. In nucleotides, the CDR3 is TGTGCCAGCAGTGCGGGACAGGGTCAGGGGGGCAATCAGCCCCAGCATTTT. This gives the protein CASSAGQGQGGNQPQHF.

This clonotype has a handful of counts. The rearrangement links TRBV12-3 or TRBV12-4 to TRBJ1-5, with a possible D match to TRBD1 (5 bases). The CDR3 spans 13 residues. V was pared by 9 bases and J by 2 bases, with 11 bases between. CDR3 loop: CASARGGNQPQHF. In nucleotides, the CDR3 is TGTGCCAGTGCTAGGGGAGGCAATCAGCCCCAGCATTTT.

This chain links TRBV6-5 with TRBJ1-4; 7 bases agree with TRBD1. The junction had 3 bases not matched to a gene; V was cut back by 8 bases and J by 0 bases. CDR1 and CDR2 (germline): MNHEY, SVGAGI. The CDR3 runs 14 residues. CDR3 in amino acids: CASQGGATNEKLFF. The DNA of the CDR3 is TGTGCCAGCCAGGGGGGGGCAACTAATGAAAAACTGTTTTTT.

The table lists this clonotype with a count of one. This chain uses TRBV3-1 with TRBJ2-5; 8 positions agree with TRBD1. The J segment lost 2 bases and the V segment lost 4 bases, leaving 3 bases of the junction unmatched. The germline V gene has CDR1 LGHDT and CDR2 YNNKEL (reference sequence). The CDR3 loop spans 14 amino acids. CDR3 loop: CASSLRTGQETQYF. The CDR3 DNA sequence: TGTGCCAGCAGCCTTAGGACAGGGCAAGAGACCCAGTACTTC.

This clonotype was recorded at least ten times. The chain links TRBV29-1 to TRBJ1-1; tentative D call: TRBD1 (6 bases). V lost 4 bases and J 4 bases, leaving 16 bases between the germline ends. The CDR3 runs to 14 residues. Germline V gene lookup returns CDR1 SQVTM and CDR2 ANQGSEA. In DNA form, the CDR3 reads TGCAGCGTTGTTAGGGTAATAGGGGGCACTGAAGCTTTCTTT. Amino acid sequence: CSVVRVIGGTEAFF. The full variable domain, in which reference TRBV29-1 and TRBJ1-1 provide the parts outside the CDR3, is SAVISQKPSRDICQRGTSLTIQCQVDSQVTMMFWYRQQPGQSLTLIATANQGSEATYESGFVIDKFPISRPNLTFSTLTVSNMSPEDSSIYLCSVVRVIGGTEAFFGQGTRLTVV.

By frequency in the sample, this clonotype is medium-sized. The J gene is TRBJ1-3, the V gene TRBV30; weak D call: TRBD1 (5 bases). The CDR3 is 14 residues long. CDR1 and CDR2 (germline): GTSNPN, SVGIG (reference sequence). V lost 1 base and J 0 bases, leaving 7 bases between the germline ends. In nucleotides, the CDR3 is TGTGCCTGGAGTGGCGGGGCCTCTGGAAACACCATATATTTT. Protein product: CAWSGGASGNTIYF. The variable domain in full, with the rest retrieved from reference TRBV30 and TRBJ1-3, is SQTIHQWPATLVQPVGSPLSLECTVEGTSNPNLYWYRQAAGRGLQLLFYSVGIGQISSEVPQNLSASRPQDRQFILSSKKLLLSDSGFYLCAWSGGASGNTIYFGEGSWLTVV.

The V and J genes are TRBV11-1 and TRBJ2-3; D might be TRBD2 (6 bases). V was shortened by 5 bases and J by 6 bases, with 15 bases between the two germline ends. Germline V lookup: CDR1 SGHAT, CDR2 FQDESV (reference sequence). The CDR3 totals 14 residues. DNA for the CDR3: TGTGCCAGCAGCATCGGGACTCCCAAGGATACGCAGTATTTT. Translated: CASSIGTPKDTQYF.

By frequency in the sample, this clonotype is medium-sized (0.01 to 0.1%). The rearrangement uses TRBV6-5 and TRBJ1-2; the D is unclear. Germline CDR1 reads MNHEY; CDR2 reads SVGAGI. The length of the CDR3 is 14 residues. V shed 0 bases and J shed 4 bases, with 9 bases lying between them. CDR3 amino acids: CASSYSGSRYGYTF. For the CDR3, the DNA is TGTGCCAGCAGTTACTCGGGCAGCCGCTATGGCTACACCTTC.

By proportion, this clonotype is medium-sized (0.01 to 0.1%). V and J are TRBV6-1 and TRBJ1-2; D may be TRBD1 (5 bases). The germline V gene has CDR1 MNHNS and CDR2 SASEGT. The CDR3 runs to 12 residues. V dropped 3 bases and J dropped 12 bases, with 14 bases sitting between them. The CDR3 nucleotides are TGTGCCAGCAGTGAGCGACAGTCCGTAGACACCTTC. Translated, it gives CASSERQSVDTF.

The rearrangement links TRBV27 to TRBJ2-7; 7 bases match TRBD2. V lost 6 bases, J lost 3 bases, and 20 bases stayed unmatched. The CDR3 runs 18 residues. Germline assignment: CDR1 MNHEY and CDR2 SMNVEV (reference sequence). The CDR3 DNA sequence: TGTGCCAGCAGCGCTTGGTTGGTGGATAGTAGCGGGCGCTACGAGCAGTACTTC. Encoded protein: CASSAWLVDSSGRYEQYF.

This clonotype is deemed medium-sized. The chain carries TRBV28 and TRBJ2-7, with 8 nucleotides matching TRBD1. The CDR3 runs to 14 residues. Germline assignment: CDR1 MDHEN and CDR2 SYDVKM. V lost 6 bases, J lost 4 bases, and 8 bases stayed unmatched. The CDR3 region is CASSSGQDLYEQYF. CDR3 nucleotides: TGTGCCAGCAGCTCGGGACAGGATTTGTACGAGCAGTACTTC.

The chain links TRBV11-3 to TRBJ2-2; TRBD2 matches 10 bases. Germline CDR1 is SGHNT and CDR2 is YENEEA. The ends lost 4 bases at V and 4 bases at J; junction bases unmatched: 3. CDR3 length: 15 amino acids. CDR3 region: CASSSGTSATGELFF. For the CDR3, the DNA is TGTGCCAGCAGCTCGGGGACTAGCGCCACCGGGGAGCTGTTTTTT.

The chain employs TRBV7-9 and TRBJ2-3, with 7 bases identical to TRBD1. The germline V gene has CDR1 SEHNR and CDR2 FQNEAQ (reference sequence). Trimming removed 5 bases from V and 1 base from J; junction bases left unmatched: 3. There are 14 residues in the CDR3. DNA of the CDR3: TGTGCCAGCAGCACCGACAGGGGCACAGATACGCAGTATTTT. Translation: CASSTDRGTDTQYF.

This clonotype is medium-sized in the sample. The rearrangement joins TRBV29-1 to TRBJ1-4; TRBD1 might be the D (5 bases). Trimming cost V 4 bases and J 4 bases, with 10 bases left between them. This CDR3 is built from 13 residues. The germline CDR1 and CDR2 sequences are SQVTM and ANQGSEA. The CDR3 loop reads CSVVPGNNEKLFF. The CDR3 DNA sequence: TGCAGCGTTGTACCAGGGAATAATGAAAAACTGTTTTTT.

This clonotype is medium-sized in the sample. The chain uses TRBV10-3 and TRBJ2-5; D is uncertain. Germline values: CDR1 ENHRY, CDR2 SYGVKD. Trimming took 0 bases from V and 2 from J, leaving 10 bases between them. The CDR3 totals 15 residues. CDR3 coding DNA: TGTGCCATCAGTGAGTCGTGGACGGCACAAGAGACCCAGTACTTC. The encoded protein is CAISESWTAQETQYF.

This clonotype is medium-sized by share. The chain recombines TRBV6-1 with TRBJ1-3, with unresolved D. The ends were cut back, 4 bases at V and 4 bases at J, with 14 bases in the middle. Germline loops: CDR1 MNHNS, CDR2 SASEGT. The CDR3 has 15 amino acids. CDR3 in DNA: TGTGCCAGCAGTGGGGATTTCTTTTTAGGAAACACCATATATTTT. This sequence encodes CASSGDFFLGNTIYF.

This clonotype is termed medium-sized. The gene calls are TRBV6-2 or TRBV6-3 and TRBJ2-7; D could derive from TRBD1 or TRBD2 (5 bases each). Germline V gene lookup returns CDR1 MNHEY and CDR2 SVGEGT. The CDR3 runs to 15 residues. With 7 bases removed from V and 0 bases from J, the gap between germline ends came to 16 bases. For the CDR3, the DNA is TGTGCCAGCAACCTAAGACAGCGGAGCTCCTACGAGCAGTACTTC. It specifies CASNLRQRSSYEQYF.